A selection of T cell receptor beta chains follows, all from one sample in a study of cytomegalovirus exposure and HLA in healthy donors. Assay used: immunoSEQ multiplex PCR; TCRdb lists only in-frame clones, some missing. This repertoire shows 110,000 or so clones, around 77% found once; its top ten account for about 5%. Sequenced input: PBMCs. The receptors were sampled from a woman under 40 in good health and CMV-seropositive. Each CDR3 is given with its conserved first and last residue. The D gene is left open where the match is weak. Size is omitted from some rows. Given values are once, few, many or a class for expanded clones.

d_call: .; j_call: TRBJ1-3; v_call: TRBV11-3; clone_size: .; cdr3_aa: CASSRDRSSSGNTIYF; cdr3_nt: TGTGCCAGCAGCCGTGACAGGTCTAGCTCTGGAAACACCATATATTTT
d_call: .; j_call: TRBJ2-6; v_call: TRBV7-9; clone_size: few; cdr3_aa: CASSLRVSLQSGANVLTF; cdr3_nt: TGTGCCAGCAGCTTACGAGTTAGTCTCCAATCTGGGGCCAACGTCCTGACTTTC
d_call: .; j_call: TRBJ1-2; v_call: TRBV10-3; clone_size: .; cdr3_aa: CAISDGGNYGYTF; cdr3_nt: TGTGCCATCAGTGATGGGGGGAACTATGGCTACACCTTC
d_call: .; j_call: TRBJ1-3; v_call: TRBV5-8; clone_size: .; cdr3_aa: CASSLVTGNTIYF; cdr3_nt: TGTGCCAGCAGCTTGGTCACTGGAAACACCATATATTTT
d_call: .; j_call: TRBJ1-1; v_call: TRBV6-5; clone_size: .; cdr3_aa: CASSYSGQYNTEAFF; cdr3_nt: TGTGCCAGCAGTTACTCTGGACAGTACAACACTGAAGCTTTCTTT
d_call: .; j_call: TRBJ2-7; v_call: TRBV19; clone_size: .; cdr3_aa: CASSIATEPIYEQYF; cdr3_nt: TGTGCCAGTAGTATAGCGACAGAGCCTATCTACGAGCAGTACTTC
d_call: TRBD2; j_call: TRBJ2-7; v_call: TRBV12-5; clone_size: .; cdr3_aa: CASGPPSGGAHEQYF; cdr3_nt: TGTGCTAGTGGTCCTCCTAGCGGGGGGGCCCACGAGCAGTACTTC
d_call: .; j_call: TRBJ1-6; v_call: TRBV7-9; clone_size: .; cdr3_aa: CASSLMRDSYNSPLHF; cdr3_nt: TGTGCCAGCAGCTTAATGAGGGACTCCTATAATTCACCCCTCCACTTT
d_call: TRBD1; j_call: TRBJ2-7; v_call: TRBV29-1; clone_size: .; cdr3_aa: CSALDRATYEQYF; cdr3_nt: TGCAGCGCCCTGGACAGGGCCACCTACGAGCAGTACTTC
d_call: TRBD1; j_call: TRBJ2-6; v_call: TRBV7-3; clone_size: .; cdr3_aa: CASSTWPGQGSGANVLTF; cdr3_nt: TGTGCCAGCAGCACCTGGCCGGGACAGGGGTCCGGGGCCAACGTCCTGACTTTC
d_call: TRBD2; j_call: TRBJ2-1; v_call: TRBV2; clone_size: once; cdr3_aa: CAGRGLAGEGEQFF; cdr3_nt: TGTGCCGGGCGGGGACTAGCGGGAGAAGGAGAACAGTTCTTC
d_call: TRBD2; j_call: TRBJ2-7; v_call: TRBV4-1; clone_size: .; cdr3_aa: CASSETGLAGLKSSYGQYF; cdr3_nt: TGCGCCAGCAGCGAAACGGGACTAGCGGGGTTGAAGAGCTCCTACGGGCAGTACTTC
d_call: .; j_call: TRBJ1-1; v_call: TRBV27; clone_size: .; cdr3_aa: CASHQGKNTEAFF; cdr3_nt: TGTGCCAGCCATCAGGGGAAGAACACTGAAGCTTTCTTT
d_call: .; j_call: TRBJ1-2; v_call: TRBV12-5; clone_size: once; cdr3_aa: CASGFAGYGYTF; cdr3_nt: TGTGCTAGTGGTTTTGCGGGCTATGGCTACACCTTC
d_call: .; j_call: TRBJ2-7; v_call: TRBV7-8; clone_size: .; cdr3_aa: CASSSRRFSSYEQYF; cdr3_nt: TGTGCCAGCAGCTCCCGGAGGTTTAGCTCCTACGAGCAGTACTTC
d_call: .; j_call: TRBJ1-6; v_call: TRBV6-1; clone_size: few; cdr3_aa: CASSEAGDNNSPLHF; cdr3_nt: TGTGCCAGCAGTGAGGCAGGGGACAATAATTCACCCCTCCACTTT
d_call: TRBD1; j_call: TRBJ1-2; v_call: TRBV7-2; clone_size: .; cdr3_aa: CASTMGPGGGYGYTF; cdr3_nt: TGTGCCAGCACCATGGGACCAGGGGGCGGCTATGGCTACACCTTC
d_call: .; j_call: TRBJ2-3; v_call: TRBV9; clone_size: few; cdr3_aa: CASSVAGNTDTQYF; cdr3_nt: TGTGCCAGCAGCGTAGCGGGGAACACAGATACGCAGTATTTT
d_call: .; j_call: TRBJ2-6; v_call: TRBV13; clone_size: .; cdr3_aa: CASSREGYGANVLTF; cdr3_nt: TGTGCCAGCAGTCGAGAGGGATACGGGGCCAACGTCCTGACTTTC
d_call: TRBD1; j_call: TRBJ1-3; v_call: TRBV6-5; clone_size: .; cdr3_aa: CASSYKTGGSGNTIYF; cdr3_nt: TGTGCCAGCAGTTACAAGACAGGGGGCAGTGGAAACACCATATATTTT
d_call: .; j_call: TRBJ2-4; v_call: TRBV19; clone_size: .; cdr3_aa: CASSMDGGGVGAENIQYF; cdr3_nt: TGTGCCAGTAGTATGGACGGCGGCGGGGTGGGTGCTGAAAACATTCAGTACTTC
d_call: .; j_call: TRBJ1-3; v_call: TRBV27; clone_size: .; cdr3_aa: CASSLSTRGNTIYF; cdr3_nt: TGTGCCAGCAGTTTATCTACTCGTGGAAACACCATATATTTT
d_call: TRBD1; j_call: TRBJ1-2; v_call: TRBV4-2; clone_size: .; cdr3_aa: CASSQEIQGGLNYGYTF; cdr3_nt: TGTGCCAGCAGCCAAGAAATACAGGGGGGACTAAACTATGGCTACACCTTC
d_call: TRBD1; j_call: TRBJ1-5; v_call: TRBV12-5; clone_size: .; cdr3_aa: CASGLPIGTEDQPQHF; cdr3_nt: TGTGCTAGTGGTTTGCCCATCGGGACAGAAGATCAGCCCCAGCATTTT
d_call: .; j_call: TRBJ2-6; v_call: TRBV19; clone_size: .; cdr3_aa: CASSIGGGSGANVLTF; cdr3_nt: TGTGCCAGTAGTATAGGAGGAGGTTCTGGGGCCAACGTCCTGACTTTC
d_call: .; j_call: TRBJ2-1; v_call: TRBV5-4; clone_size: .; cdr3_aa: CASSTTQDNEQFF; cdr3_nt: TGTGCCAGCTCAACGACCCAGGACAATGAGCAGTTCTTC
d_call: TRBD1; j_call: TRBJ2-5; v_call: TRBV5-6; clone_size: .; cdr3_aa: CAGSRTKGAFDVETQYF; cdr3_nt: TGTGCCGGCAGCAGAACAAAGGGGGCGTTCGATGTGGAGACCCAGTACTTC
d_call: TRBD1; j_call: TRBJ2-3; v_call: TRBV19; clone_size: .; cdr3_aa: CASREPLGTGKIDTQYF; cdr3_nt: TGTGCCAGTAGAGAACCACTCGGGACAGGGAAGATAGATACGCAGTATTTT
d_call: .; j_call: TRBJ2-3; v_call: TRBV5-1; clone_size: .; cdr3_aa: CASRKDTHTDTQYF; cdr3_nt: TGCGCCAGCAGGAAGGACACACACACAGATACGCAGTATTTT
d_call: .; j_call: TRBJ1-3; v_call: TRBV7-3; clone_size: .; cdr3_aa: CASSFSGSGNTIYF; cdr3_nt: TGTGCCAGCAGCTTTTCAGGGTCTGGAAACACCATATATTTT
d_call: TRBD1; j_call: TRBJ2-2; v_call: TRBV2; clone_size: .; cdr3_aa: CASSRTGGNGELFF; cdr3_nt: TGTGCCAGCAGTCGGACAGGGGGCAACGGGGAGCTGTTTTTT
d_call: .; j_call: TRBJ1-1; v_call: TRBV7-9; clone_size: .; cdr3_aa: CSSSLRGDEAFF; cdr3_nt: TGTTCCAGCAGCTTGCGGGGTGATGAAGCTTTCTTT
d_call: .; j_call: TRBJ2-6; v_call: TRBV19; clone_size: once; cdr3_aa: CASSIDRGANVLTF; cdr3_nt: TGTGCCAGTAGTATAGACAGGGGGGCCAACGTCCTGACTTTC
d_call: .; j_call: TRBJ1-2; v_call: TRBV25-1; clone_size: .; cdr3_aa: CASRKDSWDGYTF; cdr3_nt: TGTGCCAGCAGGAAGGACAGCTGGGATGGCTACACCTTC
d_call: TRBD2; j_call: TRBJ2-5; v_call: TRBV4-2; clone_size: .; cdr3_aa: CASSQDRASGTRGETQYF; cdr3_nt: TGTGCCAGCAGCCAAGATAGGGCTAGCGGAACCCGGGGGGAGACCCAGTACTTC
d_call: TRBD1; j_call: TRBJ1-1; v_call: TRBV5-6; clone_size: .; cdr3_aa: CASSWDRGHGGVTEAFF; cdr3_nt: TGTGCCAGCAGCTGGGACAGGGGGCATGGGGGGGTCACTGAAGCTTTCTTT
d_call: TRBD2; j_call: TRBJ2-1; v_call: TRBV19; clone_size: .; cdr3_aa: CASSMKGLAGVGTYNEQFF; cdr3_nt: TGTGCCAGTAGTATGAAGGGACTAGCGGGAGTCGGAACCTACAATGAGCAGTTCTTC
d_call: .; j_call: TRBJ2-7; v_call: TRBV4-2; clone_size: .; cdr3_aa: CASSQDASPLAHEQYF; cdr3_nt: TGTGCCAGCAGCCAAGACGCTAGCCCCCTGGCCCACGAGCAGTACTTC
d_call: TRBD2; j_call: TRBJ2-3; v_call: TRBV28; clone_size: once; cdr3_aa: CASHGPGTSGIGDTQYF; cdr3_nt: TGTGCCAGCCACGGACCCGGGACTAGCGGGATAGGAGATACGCAGTATTTT
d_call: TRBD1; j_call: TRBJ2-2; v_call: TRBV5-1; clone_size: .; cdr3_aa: CASRLSDRGTSNTGELFF; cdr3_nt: TGCGCCAGCAGACTAAGCGACAGGGGGACATCGAACACCGGGGAGCTGTTTTTT
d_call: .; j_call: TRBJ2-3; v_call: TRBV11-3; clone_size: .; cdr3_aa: CASSSLARTQYF; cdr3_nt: TGTGCCAGCAGCTCACTAGCCAGAACGCAGTATTTT
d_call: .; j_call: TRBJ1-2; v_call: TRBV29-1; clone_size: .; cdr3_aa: CSVTGLINGYTF; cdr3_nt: TGCAGCGTAACAGGGTTAATCAATGGCTACACCTTC
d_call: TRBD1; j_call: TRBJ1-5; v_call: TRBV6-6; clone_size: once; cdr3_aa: CASTAGGGFSNQPQHF; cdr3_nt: TGTGCCAGCACAGCAGGGGGCGGTTTTAGCAATCAGCCCCAGCATTTT
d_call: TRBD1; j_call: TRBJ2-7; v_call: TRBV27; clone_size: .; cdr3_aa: CASSGTGYEQYF; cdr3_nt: TGTGCCAGCAGCGGGACAGGGTACGAGCAGTACTTC
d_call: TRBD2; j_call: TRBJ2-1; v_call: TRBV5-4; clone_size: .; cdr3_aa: CASSLSSGMTYNEQFF; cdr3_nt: TGTGCCAGCAGCTTGTCTAGCGGCATGACCTACAATGAGCAGTTCTTC
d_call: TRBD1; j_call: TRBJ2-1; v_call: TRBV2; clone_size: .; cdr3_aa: CASTDRVSGNEQFF; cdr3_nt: TGTGCCAGCACCGACAGGGTGAGTGGTAATGAGCAGTTCTTC
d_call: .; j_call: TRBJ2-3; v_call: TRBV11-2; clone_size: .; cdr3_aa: CASSLDPGTDTQYF; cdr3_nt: TGTGCCAGCAGCTTAGATCCGGGGACAGATACGCAGTATTTT
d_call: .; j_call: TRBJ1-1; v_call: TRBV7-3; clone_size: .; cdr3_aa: CASSEGVGREGDTEAFF; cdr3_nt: TGTGCCAGCAGCGAAGGGGTGGGCAGGGAGGGGGACACTGAAGCTTTCTTT